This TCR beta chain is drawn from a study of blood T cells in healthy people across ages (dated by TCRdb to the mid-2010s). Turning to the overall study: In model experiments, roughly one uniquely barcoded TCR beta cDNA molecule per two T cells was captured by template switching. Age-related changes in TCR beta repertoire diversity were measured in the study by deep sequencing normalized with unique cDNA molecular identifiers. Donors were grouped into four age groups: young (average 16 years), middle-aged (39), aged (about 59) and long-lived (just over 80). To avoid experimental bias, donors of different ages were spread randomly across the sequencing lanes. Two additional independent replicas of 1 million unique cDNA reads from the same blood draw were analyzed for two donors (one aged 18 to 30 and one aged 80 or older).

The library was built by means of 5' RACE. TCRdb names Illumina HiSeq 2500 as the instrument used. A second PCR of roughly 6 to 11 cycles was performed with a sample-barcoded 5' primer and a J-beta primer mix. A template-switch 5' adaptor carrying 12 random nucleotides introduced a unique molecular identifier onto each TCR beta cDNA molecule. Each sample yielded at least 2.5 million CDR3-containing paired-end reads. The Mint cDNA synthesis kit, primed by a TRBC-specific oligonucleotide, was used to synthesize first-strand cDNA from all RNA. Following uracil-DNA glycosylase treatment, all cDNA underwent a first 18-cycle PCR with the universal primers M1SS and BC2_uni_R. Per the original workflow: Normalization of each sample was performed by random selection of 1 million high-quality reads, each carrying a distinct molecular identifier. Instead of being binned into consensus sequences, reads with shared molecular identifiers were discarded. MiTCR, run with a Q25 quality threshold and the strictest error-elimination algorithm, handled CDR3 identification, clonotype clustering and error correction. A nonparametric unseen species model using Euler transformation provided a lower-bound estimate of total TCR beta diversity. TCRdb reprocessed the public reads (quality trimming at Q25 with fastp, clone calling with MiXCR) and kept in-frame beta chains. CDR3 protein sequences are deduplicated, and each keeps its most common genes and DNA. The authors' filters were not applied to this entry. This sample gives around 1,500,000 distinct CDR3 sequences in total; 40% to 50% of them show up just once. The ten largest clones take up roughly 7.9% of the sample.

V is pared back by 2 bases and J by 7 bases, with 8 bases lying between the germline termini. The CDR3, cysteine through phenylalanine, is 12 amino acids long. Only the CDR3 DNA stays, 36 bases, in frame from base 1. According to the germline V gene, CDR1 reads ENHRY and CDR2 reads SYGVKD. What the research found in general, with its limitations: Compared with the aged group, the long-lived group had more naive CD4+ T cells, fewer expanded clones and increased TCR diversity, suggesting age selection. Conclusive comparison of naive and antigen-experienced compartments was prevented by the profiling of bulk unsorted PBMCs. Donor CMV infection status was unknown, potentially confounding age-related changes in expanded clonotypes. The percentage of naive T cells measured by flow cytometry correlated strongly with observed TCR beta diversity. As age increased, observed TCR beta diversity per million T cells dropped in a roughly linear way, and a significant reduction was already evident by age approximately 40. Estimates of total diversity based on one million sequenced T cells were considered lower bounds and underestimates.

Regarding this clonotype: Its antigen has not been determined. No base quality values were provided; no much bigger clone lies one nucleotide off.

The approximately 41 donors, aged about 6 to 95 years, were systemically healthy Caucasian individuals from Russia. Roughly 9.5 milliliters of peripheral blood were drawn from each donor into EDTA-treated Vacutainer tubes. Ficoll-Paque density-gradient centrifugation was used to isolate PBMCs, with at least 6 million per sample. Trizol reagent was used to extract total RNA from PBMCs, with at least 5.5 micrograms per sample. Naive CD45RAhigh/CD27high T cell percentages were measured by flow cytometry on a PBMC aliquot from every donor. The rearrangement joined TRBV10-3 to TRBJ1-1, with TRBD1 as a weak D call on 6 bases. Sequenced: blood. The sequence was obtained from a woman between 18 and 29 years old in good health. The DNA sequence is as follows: TGTGCCATCAGTGAGGGACAGTATGAAGCTTTCTTT. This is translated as CAISEGQYEAFF.